This T cell receptor beta chain originates from a study of cytomegalovirus exposure and HLA in healthy donors. The study, taken as a whole, reports: In vitro, a few CMV-associated chains proved specific for CMV antigens. TCR beta chains numbering more than 150 were designated cytomegalovirus-associated. Reportedly, cytomegalovirus status was diagnosed with high sensitivity and specificity.

A word on this clone: Its matching antigen is unknown.

Profiling relied on immunoSEQ multiplex PCR, and the TCRdb table lists in-frame clones only, not all of them. The repertoire holds about 110,000 clones, with almost 90% as singletons. Sequenced material: PBMCs. The receptor was derived from a woman younger than 35 in good health and CMV-seronegative.

The DNA for the CDR3 is TGTGCCAGCAGGACAGGGAGAATTTATGGCTACACCTTC. It is translated as CASRTGRIYGYTF. This chain links TRBV28 with TRBJ1-2; 7 bases agree with TRBD1. Germline loops: CDR1 MDHEN, CDR2 SYDVKM. The trim removed 6 bases at V and 5 bases at J, leaving 6 bases unmatched. The CDR3 consists of 13 residues.